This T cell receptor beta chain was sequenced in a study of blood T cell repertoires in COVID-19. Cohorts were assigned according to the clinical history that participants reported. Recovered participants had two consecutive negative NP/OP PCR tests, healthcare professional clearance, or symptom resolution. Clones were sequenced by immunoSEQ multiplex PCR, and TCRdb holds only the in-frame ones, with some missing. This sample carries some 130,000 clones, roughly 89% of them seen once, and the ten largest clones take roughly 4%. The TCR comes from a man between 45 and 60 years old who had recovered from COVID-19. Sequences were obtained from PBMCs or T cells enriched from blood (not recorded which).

The CDR3 is CATSVGTGVVDEQFF. The CDR3 nucleotides are TGTGCCACCAGTGTTGGCACGGGGGTTGTTGATGAGCAGTTCTTC. J is TRBJ2-1 and V is TRBV24-1, with D perhaps TRBD2 (6 bases). Trimming cost V 5 bases and J 8 bases, with 18 bases left between them. Germline values: CDR1 KGHDR, CDR2 SFDVKD. The CDR3 is 15 residues long.